Listed below are T cell receptor beta chains from one sample, sequenced in a study of beta chain features in type 1 diabetes. Assay used: immunoSEQ multiplex PCR; TCRdb lists only in-frame clones, some missing. The repertoire has about 390,000 clones, roughly 9.8% of them found once; the top ten carry about 0.64%. Sequenced material: central memory CD4+ T cells from blood. The receptor set was obtained from a man under 40 with type 1 diabetes. Each CDR3 is given with its conserved first and last residue. The order of the fields is V gene, J gene, CDR3 protein.

TRBV4-1	TRBJ2-1	CASSPGTSGTGEQFF
TRBV11-2	TRBJ2-7	CASRAGGTGNYEQYF
TRBV7-2	TRBJ2-1	CASRDREVYNEQFF
TRBV27	TRBJ2-6	CATKPGQAFSGANVLTF
TRBV7-9	TRBJ2-3	CASSPVRDNTDTQYF
TRBV19	TRBJ1-1	CASSIEMNTEAFF
TRBV6-5	TRBJ2-1	CASTRGHFSYNEQFF
TRBV2	TRBJ2-1	CATSQGVEYNEQFF
TRBV5-4	TRBJ1-1	CASRAQANTEAFF
TRBV18	TRBJ2-1	CASSPRTSDGGDNEQFF
TRBV6-1	TRBJ2-3	CASSEAPAGGWADTQYF
TRBV18	TRBJ2-7	CASKGTGENYEQYF
TRBV7-2	TRBJ1-1	CASSSMGGQTEAFF
TRBV11-1	TRBJ2-1	CASSLLAQGDEQFF
TRBV27	TRBJ1-3	CASSLLSGDRNTIYF
TRBV7-2	TRBJ1-5	CASSQGEAQPQHF
TRBV28	TRBJ1-5	CASSIRQINQPQHF
TRBV27	TRBJ2-1	CASSPGDRGWIEQFF
TRBV27	TRBJ2-1	CASSPYHEGYNEQFF
TRBV11-2	TRBJ1-2	CASSAHQGARGYTF
TRBV7-9	TRBJ2-1	CASSLSAGAGDEQFF
TRBV2	TRBJ2-3	CASRKGGSSTDTQYF
TRBV6-5	TRBJ2-5	CASRRKTSGEETQYF
TRBV20-1	TRBJ2-3	CSARITGTQYF
TRBV5-1	TRBJ2-1	CASSPRPNNEQFF
TRBV19	TRBJ2-3	CASSPASGSADTQYF
TRBV19	TRBJ2-7	CASSGSLDRVGEQYF
TRBV28	TRBJ2-3	CASSLGTSGSDTQYF
TRBV5-4	TRBJ2-5	CASSLGQGGIQETQYF
TRBV10-2	TRBJ2-5	CASTLRSEETQYF
TRBV21-1	TRBJ2-2	CASSKDLWTGQDGELFF
TRBV9	TRBJ2-3	CASSVEPSGSVTDTQYF
TRBV7-2	TRBJ2-3	CASSRDFAGGTDTQYF
TRBV4-2	TRBJ2-5	CASSTFNQGPAQYF
TRBV7-2	-	CASSLISGTSGRNEQFF
TRBV5-1	TRBJ2-1	CASSSIVTGTSPQFF